The text below deals with one T cell receptor (beta chain). These data are taken from a study of Ad26.COV2.S vaccination and SARS-CoV-2 variants. The V end lost 4 bases, the J end lost 4 bases, and 9 bases lay between the germline ends. This CDR3 is 13 amino acids long. Germline V CDR1 and CDR2: SGHDN, FVKESK. The protocol was immunoSEQ multiplex PCR, while the TCRdb copy is restricted to in-frame clones and leaves out a portion. The sample shows some 320,000 clones, about 86% of them seen only once. Treatment here: roughly 19 received Ad26.COV2.S at low or high dose, single or two shots; about 5 received placebo; per-sample allocation not given. Day 63 after the first injection of vaccine or placebo was the sampling time.

This TCR was sampled from a person aged 18 to 59 who received the Ad26.COV2.S COVID-19 vaccine or a placebo. The chain employs TRBV14 and TRBJ2-3; D is uncertain. The sample was peripheral blood, taken in a trial of Ad26.COV2.S vaccine versus placebo. The CDR3 DNA reads TGTGCCAGCAGCCTTAGTCCGGCAGATACGCAGTATTTT. This codes for CASSLSPADTQYF.